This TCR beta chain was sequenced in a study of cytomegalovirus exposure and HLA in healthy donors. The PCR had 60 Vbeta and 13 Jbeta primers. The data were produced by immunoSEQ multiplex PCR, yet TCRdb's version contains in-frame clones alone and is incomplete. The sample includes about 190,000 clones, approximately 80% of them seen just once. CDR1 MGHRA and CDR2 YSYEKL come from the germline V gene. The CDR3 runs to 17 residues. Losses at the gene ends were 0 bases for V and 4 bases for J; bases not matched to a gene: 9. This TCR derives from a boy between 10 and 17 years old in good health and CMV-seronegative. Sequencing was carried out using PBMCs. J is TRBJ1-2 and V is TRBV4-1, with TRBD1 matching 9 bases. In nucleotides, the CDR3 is TGCGCCAGCAGCCAAGAAGGGGCCGGGACAGGGACCTATGGCTACACCTTC. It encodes CASSQEGAGTGTYGYTF.